This T cell receptor beta chain was sequenced in a study of cytomegalovirus exposure and HLA in healthy donors. General study findings and limits: The only immune exposure information that was available was CMV serostatus. In vitro checks showed that a few CMV-associated chains really do target CMV antigens. Excluded: some indistinguishable V segments such as TRBV6-2 and TRBV6-3.

V dropped 7 bases and J dropped 8; count of bases not matched to a gene: 14. The CDR3 is made up of 15 amino acids. Germline lookup yields CDR1 MNHNS and CDR2 SASEGT. Both 60 Vbeta primers and 13 Jbeta primers went into the PCR. Some clones are missing from TCRdb's copy, which holds only in-frame ones; the method was immunoSEQ multiplex PCR. The profile covers about 200,000 clones, with 86% appearing a single time and roughly 0.34% taken by the ten largest. For this clone: What it binds is not known.

The chain links TRBV6-1 to TRBJ2-1; the match to TRBD2 covers 7 bases. The sample was PBMCs. The receptor was derived from a woman aged 25 to 39 in good health and CMV-seronegative. CDR3 loop: CASTYGWEGLDEQFF. The CDR3 bases are TGTGCCAGCACCTATGGGTGGGAGGGCCTCGATGAGCAGTTCTTC.